These 16 T cell receptor beta chains were all obtained from the same sample, sequenced in a study of CD8 T cells in ankylosing spondylitis. For these receptors, no antigen is known. TCRdb reanalysed the 5' RACE reads using MiXCR and keeps one entry per CDR3 protein. The sample includes roughly 700,000 distinct CDR3 sequences, around 19% of them seen just once. The study's findings and limits: Seven to nine highly homologous variants formed a TCR beta motif that appeared characteristic of ankylosing spondylitis blood.

Sequencing was performed on blood, either unsorted or a sorted T cell fraction (not recorded which). The receptor set was obtained from a male donor with ankylosing spondylitis.

A few counts support this clonotype. The rearrangement uses TRBV4-1 and TRBJ1-1, with D possibly TRBD1 on 5 matching bases. The CDR3 is 15 amino acids. The V gene's germline CDR1 is MGHRA and CDR2 YSYEKL. Trimming pared 3 bases from V and 1 base from J, leaving 12 bases between. In nucleotides, the CDR3 is TGCGCCAGCAGCCACCAATACGGGGGGAACACTGAAGCTTTCTTT. Amino acids: CASSHQYGGNTEAFF.

V is TRBV12-3 or TRBV12-4 and J is TRBJ1-4, with 7 bases matching TRBD1. CDR3 length equals 16 residues. The ends lost 4 bases at V and 0 bases at J; junction bases unmatched: 5. CDR3 coding DNA: TGTGCCAGCAGTTACGGACAGGCTACAACTAATGAAAAACTGTTTTTT. Protein: CASSYGQATTNEKLFF.

This clonotype was counted between two and nine times. The chain combines TRBV29-1 with TRBJ1-2; D unclear. V was pared by 7 bases and J by 2 bases, with 11 bases between. Per germline, CDR1 SQVTM and CDR2 ANQGSEA. There are 12 residues in the CDR3. DNA of the CDR3: TGCAGCGGCGGTGACGCGAACTATGGCTACACCTTC. Translated: CSGGDANYGYTF.

The rearrangement uses TRBV11-2 and TRBJ2-7; D possibly corresponds to TRBD2 (6 bases). Germline-derived CDR1 and CDR2 are SGHAT and FQNNGV. This CDR3 spans 13 amino acids. V lost 10 bases and J lost 1, with 14 bases in between. The CDR3 nucleotides are TGTGCCACCAACCCGGGGGAGTCCTACGAGCAGTACTTC. This codes for CATNPGESYEQYF.

This clonotype was seen a few times. The chain has TRBV5-1 and TRBJ1-1, with D possibly being TRBD1 (6 bases). The V end lost 4 bases, the J end lost 0 bases, and 13 bases lay between the germline ends. The CDR3 has 15 residues. The germline gives CDR1 SGHRS, CDR2 YFSETQ. The CDR3 loop reads CASSLQGSVNTEAFF. The CDR3 DNA reads as TGCGCCAGCAGCCTGCAGGGGTCGGTGAACACTGAAGCTTTCTTT.

This clonotype was seen many times. This CDR3 is CASSLRWGRNSPLHF. CDR3 bases: TGTGCCAGCAGTTTAAGGTGGGGGCGGAATTCACCCCTCCACTTT. The chain links TRBV12-3 or TRBV12-4 to TRBJ1-6; weak D call: TRBD1 (6 bases). The V and J ends lost 2 bases and 7 bases respectively, with 12 bases between them. This CDR3 has 15 residues.

V gene TRBV20-1 combines with J gene TRBJ1-5; possible D gene TRBD1, 6 bases. The V gene lost 5 bases and the J gene lost 4 bases, with 15 bases spanning the gap. The CDR3 loop spans 14 amino acids. Germline loops: CDR1 DFQATT, CDR2 SNEGSKA (reference sequence). CDR3 in amino acids: CSALQGVGNQPQHF. CDR3 nucleotide sequence: TGCAGTGCTTTACAGGGAGTGGGGAATCAGCCCCAGCATTTT.

The chain couples TRBV5-1 to TRBJ2-2, with 14 bases identical to TRBD2. Germline V gene sequence: CDR1 SGHRS, CDR2 YFSETQ. The trim removed 1 base at V and 7 bases at J, leaving 15 bases unmatched. The CDR3 is made up of 20 amino acids. CDR3 nucleotide sequence: TGCGCCAGCAGCTTGCTCCCTCCGGGACTAGCGGGAGTCCTGGTCGGGGAGCTGTTTTTT. Protein: CASSLLPPGLAGVLVGELFF.

CDR3 region: CASSDLGAPGRGELFF. CDR3 DNA: TGTGCCAGCAGTGATTTAGGGGCCCCCGGACGAGGGGAGCTGTTTTTT. The chain links TRBV2 to TRBJ2-2; TRBD1 is a possible D gene (5 bases). The CDR3 is made up of 16 amino acids. Trimming stripped 3 bases from V and 8 bases from J, with 19 bases between. Germline assignment: CDR1 SNHLY and CDR2 FYNNEI. The full variable domain, its missing parts supplied by reference TRBV2 and TRBJ2-2, is EPEVTQTPSHQVTQMGQEVILRCVPISNHLYFYWYRQILGQKVEFLVSFYNNEISEKSEIFDDQFSVERPDGSNFTLKIRSTKLEDSAMYFCASSDLGAPGRGELFFGEGSRLTVL.

J is TRBJ2-7 and V is TRBV9; D is possibly TRBD1 (6 bases). Trimming removed 3 bases at V and 3 bases at J, with 22 bases between. CDR3 length: 17 residues. Looked up from germline, CDR1 is SGDLS and CDR2 is YYNGEE. CDR3 DNA: TGTGCCAGCAGCGCCCCAACCCGACAGGTAGCGAACTACGAGCAGTACTTC. Its protein product is CASSAPTRQVANYEQYF.

This clonotype has only a few counts. The rearrangement uses TRBV7-9 and TRBJ2-3; D unresolved. In germline, CDR1 is SEHNR, CDR2 FQNEAQ (reference sequence). V was trimmed by 3 bases and J by 5 bases, leaving 6 bases between them. This CDR3 has 12 residues. The CDR3 DNA is TGTGCCAGCAGCTTTCCAGGAGATACGCAGTATTTT. Its protein is CASSFPGDTQYF.

V gene TRBV5-1 combines with J gene TRBJ2-7, with D uncertain. Deletions cut 6 bases from V and 0 bases from J, with 10 bases between. CDR1 and CDR2 from the germline V gene are SGHRS and YFSETQ. This CDR3 comprises 13 residues. CDR3 DNA sequence: TGCGCCAGCAAGGAAGGGATCTCCTACGAGCAGTACTTC. Its protein product is CASKEGISYEQYF.

This clonotype was seen at least ten times. The CDR3 nucleotides read TGCGCCAGCAGCTTGGACGGCTACTACGAGCAGTACTTC. Translated, it gives CASSLDGYYEQYF. The V and J genes are TRBV5-1 and TRBJ2-7; D is unclear. The V gene lost 0 bases and the J gene lost 3 bases, with 7 bases spanning the gap. Looked up from germline, CDR1 is SGHRS and CDR2 is YFSETQ. The CDR3 contains 13 residues.

This clonotype has a handful of counts. The CDR3 coding sequence is TGTGCCAGCAGGGGACAGGGTAGCTATGGCTACACCTTC. Translation: CASRGQGSYGYTF. This chain links TRBV12-3 or TRBV12-4 with TRBJ1-2, with TRBD1 identical over 9 bases. V trimming: 6 bases; J trimming: 4 bases; junction bases outside the gene matches: 3. There are 13 residues in the CDR3.

This clonotype appeared a few times. The V gene is TRBV20-1, the J gene TRBJ2-3; 7 nucleotides match TRBD2. With 0 bases clipped from V and 2 bases from J, the junction kept 5 bases outside the gene matches. Germline V gives CDR1 DFQATT, CDR2 SNEGSKA (reference sequence). The CDR3 covers 15 residues. The CDR3 loop reads CSARDPAGTTDTQYF. The DNA for the CDR3 is TGCAGTGCTAGAGACCCAGCGGGGACCACAGATACGCAGTATTTT.

V gene TRBV27 combines with J gene TRBJ2-7; 9 bases agree with TRBD1. Germline CDR1 is MNHEY and CDR2 is SMNVEV (reference sequence). With V trimmed by 3 bases and J by 0 bases, 15 bases remained unmatched. The CDR3 extends over 19 amino acids. In nucleotides, the CDR3 is TGTGCCAGCAGTTTCTATTGGACAGGGGCGCGAGAGATCTCCTACGAGCAGTACTTC. Protein sequence: CASSFYWTGAREISYEQYF.